The entry below gives a single T cell receptor beta chain sequence along with its context. The antigen is undetermined. The source of the sample is a study of OX40 agonist ivuxolimab in advanced cancers. About the research overall: Patients took ivuxolimab, an agonistic anti-OX40 (CD134) antibody. The study gave patients intravenous ivuxolimab at 0.01 to 10 mg/kg every 2 weeks.

Method: immunoSEQ multiplex PCR; TCRdb's copy keeps in-frame clones and lacks some. The sample lists 55,000 to 90,000 clones, 80% to 90% occurring once. It was autoimmune disease history or systemic immunosuppression that excluded patients. Study results and caveats: The 0.1-3.0 mg/kg partial responders had among the lowest clonal expansion.

The CDR3 covers 12 residues. CDR1 is MNHNS, CDR2 SASEGT, per germline. The V and J ends lost 6 bases and 2 bases respectively, with 7 bases between them. The chain combines TRBV6-1 with TRBJ1-2; D is unresolved. This sequence originates from an adult with an advanced solid tumor such as melanoma, head and neck, liver or kidney cancer. Specimen: CD4+ or CD8+ T cells sorted from blood, collected in a trial of the OX40 agonist ivuxolimab. The CDR3 reads CASSRFNYGYTF. CDR3 sequence (DNA): TGTGCCAGCAGCCGTTTCAACTATGGCTACACCTTC.